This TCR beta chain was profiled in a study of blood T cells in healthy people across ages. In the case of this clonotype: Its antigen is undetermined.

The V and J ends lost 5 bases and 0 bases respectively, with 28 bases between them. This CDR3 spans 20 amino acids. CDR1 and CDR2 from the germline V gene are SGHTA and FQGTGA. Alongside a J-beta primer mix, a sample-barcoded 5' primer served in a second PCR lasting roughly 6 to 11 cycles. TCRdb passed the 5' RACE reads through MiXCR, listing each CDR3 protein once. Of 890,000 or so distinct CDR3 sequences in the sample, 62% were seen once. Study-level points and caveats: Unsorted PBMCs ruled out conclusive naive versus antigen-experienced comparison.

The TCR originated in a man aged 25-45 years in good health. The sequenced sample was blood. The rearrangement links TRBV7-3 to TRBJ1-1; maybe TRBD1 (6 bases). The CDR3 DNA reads TGTGCCAGCAGCCCTCGTTGGGGCAAGGGGGGGTTGGTTTTGAACACTGAAGCTTTCTTT. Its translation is CASSPRWGKGGLVLNTEAFF.